This entry features one TCR beta chain sequence. Its target is unknown. These data originate in a study of pediatric ulcerative colitis. The rectum was sampled with one to two pinch biopsies at colonoscopy. Trimming left V 2 bases short and J 2 bases short, with 10 bases between. The CDR3 is 14 residues long. CDR1 MDHEN and CDR2 SYDVKM come from the germline V gene. The study's findings and limits: A couple of rectal clonotypes were found only in ulcerative colitis patients, all of them. Ulcerative colitis patients shared more blood-rectal clones than controls.

The survey-level immunoSEQ assay was used. Some clones are missing from TCRdb's copy, which holds only in-frame ones; the method was immunoSEQ multiplex PCR. The top ten clones hold over 3% of a sample with tens of thousands of clones, about 78% of them seen once. The clonotype was recovered from a girl aged 10-17 years with moderate ulcerative colitis. Sample: gut tissue. V and J are TRBV28 and TRBJ2-7; unclear D gene. CDR3 amino acids: CASSLVVNPYEQYF. As DNA, the CDR3 is TGTGCCAGCAGTTTAGTGGTGAATCCCTACGAGCAGTACTTC.